The 24 T cell receptor beta chains below all came from one sample that was sequenced in a study of Ad26.COV2.S vaccination and SARS-CoV-2 variants. Sequencing used immunoSEQ multiplex PCR; TCRdb keeps in-frame clones, though not all of them. The sample has 350,000 to 500,000 clones, roughly 87% seen once. This sample's treatment: over 15 received Ad26.COV2.S at low or high dose, single or two shots; a few received placebo; per-sample allocation not given. Each sample was drawn 63 days after the first injection (of vaccine or placebo). Sequencing used peripheral blood, obtained in a trial of Ad26.COV2.S vaccine versus placebo. These receptors all stem from a person aged 18 to 59 who received the Ad26.COV2.S COVID-19 vaccine or a placebo.

The genes are TRBV9 and TRBJ1-2; unclear D gene. CDR1 is SGDLS and CDR2 is YYNGEE in the germline V gene. The CDR3 spans 15 residues. V was clipped by 0 bases and J by 0 bases, with 9 bases between them. CDR3 amino acids: CASSVGPIANYGYTF. The DNA of the CDR3 is TGTGCCAGCAGCGTAGGACCGATAGCTAACTATGGCTACACCTTC.

The chain joins TRBV7-9 to TRBJ1-1; D is unresolved. The germline gives CDR1 SEHNR, CDR2 FQNEAQ (reference sequence). V was trimmed by 3 bases and J by 4 bases, leaving 12 bases between them. The length of the CDR3 is 14 residues. The CDR3 spells CASSFAGPLTEAFF. CDR3 DNA sequence: TGTGCCAGCAGCTTCGCAGGACCCCTCACTGAAGCTTTCTTT.

V usage is TRBV12-1 and J usage is TRBJ2-5; TRBD2 was called by the table and not checked on the DNA. TRBV12-1 counts as a pseudogene. CDR3 length: 16 residues. The CDR3 sequence: CASSFSAQRAQETQYF. DNA for the CDR3: TGTGCCAGCAGCTTTTCCGCCCAGAGGGCTCAAGAGACCCAGTACTTC.

The chain links TRBV27 to TRBJ2-1; tentative D call: TRBD2 (6 bases). The V gene lost 3 bases and the J gene lost 5 bases, with 8 bases spanning the gap. The CDR3 extends over 13 amino acids. Looked up from germline, CDR1 is MNHEY and CDR2 is SMNVEV (reference sequence). The CDR3 region has the DNA TGTGCCAGCAGTTTGTCGGGGGACAATGAGCAGTTCTTC. It codes for CASSLSGDNEQFF.

In DNA form, the CDR3 reads TGTGCCAGTAGTAGGCGGGGGCTAAGAGGCCAAGAGACCCAGTACTTC. Residues: CASSRRGLRGQETQYF. The chain carries TRBV19 and TRBJ2-5, with D possibly matching TRBD2 (7 bases). The CDR3 runs to 16 residues. V lost 4 bases and J 1 base, leaving 16 bases between the germline ends. Germline CDR1 and CDR2: LNHDA and SQIVND (reference sequence).

The chain is built from TRBV18 and TRBJ2-1, with 10 bases identical to TRBD2. CDR1 and CDR2 from the germline V gene are KGHSH and LQKENI. After removal of 6 bases from V and 7 bases from J, the junction contained 9 bases not matched to a gene. This CDR3 is 15 amino acids long. The CDR3: CASSPRAGGYNEQFF. The CDR3 bases are TGTGCCAGCTCCCCCAGAGCGGGAGGGTATAATGAGCAGTTCTTC. The full variable domain, in which reference TRBV18 and TRBJ2-1 provide the parts outside the CDR3, is NAGVMQNPRHLVRRRGQEARLRCSPMKGHSHVYWYRQLPEEGLKFMVYLQKENIIDESGMPKERFSAEFPKEGPSILRIQQVVRGDSAAYFCASSPRAGGYNEQFFGPGTRLTVL.

The chain recombines TRBV7-3 with TRBJ2-3; D assignment may be TRBD1 or TRBD2 (5 bases each). The CDR3 is made up of 16 amino acids. Germline values: CDR1 SGHTA, CDR2 FQGTGA. Between the trimmed V and J ends, which lost 5 bases and 3 bases, there was a span of 18 bases. The CDR3 DNA is TGTGCCAGCAGCCCGGGTGGGGACGGGGAGACAGATACGCAGTATTTT. It translates to CASSPGGDGETDTQYF.

CDR3 sequence (DNA): TGTGCCAGCAGCCCAAAATTTATCCCAGATACGCAGTATTTT. This codes for CASSPKFIPDTQYF. This chain joins TRBV14 and TRBJ2-3; D gene ambiguous. This CDR3 is 14 amino acids long. The V and J ends lost 4 bases and 4 bases respectively, with 12 bases between them. Germline-derived CDR1 and CDR2 are SGHDN and FVKESK.

This clone was found once. The chain uses TRBV5-6 and TRBJ1-2; TRBD1 aligns across 9 bases. Germline CDR1 SGHDT, CDR2 YYEEEE. The junction had 10 bases not matched to a gene; V was cut back by 5 bases and J by 5 bases. This CDR3 contains 15 residues. The CDR3 spells CASSLLDRGSYGYTF. CDR3 coding DNA: TGTGCCAGCAGTCTCCTGGACAGGGGTTCGTATGGCTACACCTTC. Full variable domain (missing parts from reference TRBV5-6 and TRBJ1-2): DAGVTQSPTHLIKTRGQQVTLRCSPKSGHDTVSWYQQALGQGPQFIFQYYEEEERQRGNFPDRFSGHQFPNYSSELNVNALLLGDSALYLCASSLLDRGSYGYTFGSGTRLTVV.

The J gene is TRBJ2-6, the V gene TRBV5-4; TRBD1 is a possible D gene (6 bases). CDR1 is SGHNT and CDR2 is YYREEE in the germline V gene (reference sequence). The CDR3 contains 16 residues. V lost 4 bases, J lost 4 bases, and 15 bases lay in between. CDR3 DNA: TGTGCCAGCAGCCGAGTTATAGGGGGAGGGGCCAACGTCCTGACTTTC. It codes for CASSRVIGGGANVLTF.

This chain uses TRBV11-2 with TRBJ1-5; D not certain. Trimming removed 4 bases at V and 3 bases at J, with 7 bases between. The CDR3 consists of 13 residues. Germline V CDR1 and CDR2: SGHAT, FQNNGV. This CDR3 reads CASSWETNQPQHF. Here the CDR3 DNA reads TGTGCCAGCAGCTGGGAGACCAATCAGCCCCAGCATTTT.

CDR3 amino acids: CSANDRRSFTDTQYF. The CDR3, as DNA: TGCAGTGCTAATGACAGAAGATCTTTCACAGATACGCAGTATTTT. The gene calls are TRBV20-1 and TRBJ2-3, with D tentatively TRBD1 (5 bases). The germline CDR1 and CDR2 sequences are DFQATT and SNEGSKA (reference sequence). CDR3 length: 15 amino acids. Trimming stripped 4 bases from V and 2 bases from J, with 16 bases between.

The J gene is TRBJ1-1, the V gene TRBV15; D is unclear. Germline values: CDR1 LNHNV, CDR2 YYDKDF (reference sequence). Trimming left V 5 bases short and J 0 bases short, with 13 bases between. The CDR3 contains 15 residues. The CDR3 sequence is CATSVLSSVNTEAFF. The CDR3 DNA reads TGTGCCACCAGCGTACTCTCGTCCGTGAACACTGAAGCTTTCTTT. Drawing the rest from reference TRBV15 and TRBJ1-1, the complete variable domain is DAMVIQNPRYQVTQFGKPVTLSCSQTLNHNVMYWYQQKSSQAPKLLFHYYDKDFNNEADTPDNFQSRRPNTSFCFLDIRSPGLGDTAMYLCATSVLSSVNTEAFFGQGTRLTVV.

The chain combines TRBV30 with TRBJ2-6; no clear D. Germline lookup yields CDR1 GTSNPN and CDR2 SVGIG (reference sequence). The CDR3 is made up of 14 amino acids. V lost 4 bases and J 0 bases, leaving 7 bases between the germline ends. The CDR3 reads CAWNRLSGANVLTF. The DNA for the CDR3 is TGTGCCTGGAACCGGCTCTCTGGGGCCAACGTCCTGACTTTC.

The gene calls are TRBV5-6 and TRBJ1-5; D is ambiguous. Germline V lookup: CDR1 SGHDT, CDR2 YYEEEE. The CDR3 runs 15 residues. V lost 5 bases, J lost 2 bases, and 14 bases lay in between. The CDR3 DNA reads as TGTGCCAGCAGACCAGACCCCGCGGGCAATCAGCCCCAGCATTTT. Translated, it gives CASRPDPAGNQPQHF.

The genes are TRBV9 and TRBJ2-5, with 11 bases that match TRBD2. This CDR3 spans 16 amino acids. Looked up from germline, CDR1 is SGDLS and CDR2 is YYNGEE. V was pared by 4 bases and J by 5 bases, with 10 bases of the junction left unmatched. The CDR3 sequence is CASSSTSGMAWETQYF. For the CDR3, the DNA is TGTGCCAGCAGCTCGACTAGCGGGATGGCGTGGGAGACCCAGTACTTC.

This sequence joins TRBV6-2 or TRBV6-3 and TRBJ1-1; possibly TRBD1 for D (5 bases). Germline CDR1 reads MNHEY; CDR2 reads SVGEGT. The CDR3 runs 14 residues. Trimming stripped 2 bases from V and 1 base from J, with 8 bases between. This chain's CDR3 is CASSYHTGNTEAFF. The CDR3 DNA is TGTGCCAGCAGTTACCATACAGGGAACACTGAAGCTTTCTTT.

The chain combines TRBV6-5 with TRBJ1-5; no firm D call. The germline V and J ends were trimmed by 6 bases and 0 bases, with 9 bases remaining between them. The length of the CDR3 is 14 residues. CDR1 is MNHEY, CDR2 SVGAGI, per germline. In DNA, the CDR3 is TGTGCCAGCAGCCGCGCCTATAGCAATCAGCCCCAGCATTTT. Amino acid sequence: CASSRAYSNQPQHF.

The chain has TRBV6-6 and TRBJ2-7; perhaps D is TRBD1 or TRBD2 (5 bases each). Germline lookup yields CDR1 MNHNY and CDR2 SVGAGI (reference sequence). V was shortened by 0 bases and J by 10 bases, with 13 bases between the two germline ends. The length of the CDR3 is 13 residues. The CDR3 DNA follows: TGTGCCAGCAGTTACTCACGGGACGCGCTACAGTACGTC. Amino acid sequence: CASSYSRDALQYV.

The gene calls are TRBV29-1 and TRBJ2-3, with 9 bases aligning to TRBD2. CDR1 and CDR2 (germline): SQVTM, ANQGSEA. V dropped 5 bases and J dropped 3; count of bases not matched to a gene: 3. The CDR3 is made up of 13 amino acids. The CDR3 is CSVTLAGTDTQYF. The CDR3, as DNA: TGCAGCGTTACTCTAGCGGGAACAGATACGCAGTATTTT.

CDR3 loop: CASSHNLAGAHEQFF. CDR3 nucleotide sequence: TGCGCCAGCAGCCACAATCTAGCGGGAGCTCATGAGCAGTTCTTC. This chain uses TRBV4-1 with TRBJ2-1; TRBD2 matches at 10 bases. The length of the CDR3 is 15 residues. V was clipped by 3 bases and J by 8 bases; unmatched bases: 7. The germline V gene encodes CDR1 MGHRA and CDR2 YSYEKL.

The chain uses TRBV28 and TRBJ2-7; 12 bases map to TRBD2. Germline assignment: CDR1 MDHEN and CDR2 SYDVKM. The CDR3 is made up of 12 amino acids. CDR3 protein: CVSETSGGEQYF. CDR3 in DNA: TGTGTCTCCGAGACTAGCGGGGGCGAGCAGTACTTC.

The J gene is TRBJ1-2, the V gene TRBV5-1; D is possibly TRBD1 (5 bases). The CDR3 extends over 14 amino acids. Trimming cost V 0 bases and J 4 bases, with 10 bases left between them. Germline CDR1 and CDR2: SGHRS and YFSETQ. The CDR3 reads CASSLGGDPYGYTF. The CDR3 DNA sequence: TGCGCCAGCAGCTTGGGAGGGGATCCCTATGGCTACACCTTC.

The V and J genes are TRBV6-5 and TRBJ1-1, with D unresolved. Germline lookup yields CDR1 MNHEY and CDR2 SVGAGI. V gave up 0 bases and J gave up 3 bases, with 11 bases separating them. The CDR3 is 15 residues long. The CDR3 sequence is CASSYSRTLDTEAFF. The CDR3 DNA is TGTGCCAGCAGTTACTCGCGGACTCTGGACACTGAAGCTTTCTTT.